Below are 4 T cell receptor beta chains sequenced from a single sample in a study of blood T cell repertoires in COVID-19. Repertoires were generated with immunoSEQ multiplex PCR, while TCRdb's copy carries only in-frame clones and drops some. Of 310,000 or so clones listed, about 87% are singletons. Sequencing was carried out using PBMCs or T cells enriched from blood (not recorded which). These receptors were taken from a woman under 30 who had recovered from COVID-19.

V is TRBV20-1 and J is TRBJ1-6, with no clear D. V shed 3 bases and J shed 7 bases, with 7 bases lying between them. The length of the CDR3 is 12 residues. Germline V gene data show CDR1 as DFQATT and CDR2 as SNEGSKA (reference sequence). Here the CDR3 reads CSASVQNSPLHF. In nucleotides, the CDR3 is TGCAGTGCTAGTGTCCAGAATTCACCCCTCCACTTT.

The V call is TRBV18, the J call TRBJ2-5; D not resolved. Germline assignment: CDR1 KGHSH and CDR2 LQKENI. V shed 2 bases and J shed 4 bases, with 5 bases lying between them. The CDR3 is 12 residues long. In DNA form, the CDR3 reads TGTGCCAGCTCACCAGAGCGAGAGACCCAGTACTTC. It is translated as CASSPERETQYF. Filled out from reference TRBV18 and TRBJ2-5, the complete variable domain reads NAGVMQNPRHLVRRRGQEARLRCSPMKGHSHVYWYRQLPEEGLKFMVYLQKENIIDESGMPKERFSAEFPKEGPSILRIQQVVRGDSAAYFCASSPERETQYFGPGTRLLVL.

The rearrangement links TRBV5-6 to TRBJ2-7; 9 nucleotides align to TRBD1. The V gene end was trimmed by 4 bases and the J gene end by 0 bases; junction bases not matched to a gene: 5. Germline values: CDR1 SGHDT, CDR2 YYEEEE. The length of the CDR3 is 15 residues. The CDR3 DNA reads TGTGCCAGCAGCGGGGACAGGGTCCCCTCCTACGAGCAGTACTTC. Its protein product is CASSGDRVPSYEQYF. The full variable domain, completed using reference TRBV5-6 and TRBJ2-7, is DAGVTQSPTHLIKTRGQQVTLRCSPKSGHDTVSWYQQALGQGPQFIFQYYEEEERQRGNFPDRFSGHQFPNYSSELNVNALLLGDSALYLCASSGDRVPSYEQYFGPGTRLTVT.

The gene calls are TRBV11-2 and TRBJ2-7; TRBD1 aligns across 7 bases. The CDR3 totals 13 residues. The V gene's germline CDR1 is SGHAT and CDR2 FQNNGV. The V segment lost 3 bases and the J segment 2 bases; nucleotides outside the gene matches: 1. CDR3 sequence reads: CASSFTGAYEQYF. Here the CDR3 DNA reads TGTGCCAGCAGCTTTACAGGGGCCTACGAGCAGTACTTC.